This is a list of T cell receptor beta chains from one sample in a study of blood T cells in healthy people across ages. TCRdb passed the 5' RACE reads through MiXCR, listing each CDR3 protein once. Of about 290,000 distinct CDR3 sequences detected, less than 30% appear once; the ten largest clones hold 29%. The material sequenced was blood. The source of these receptors is an older woman in good health. Each CDR3 is given without its conserved first and last residue.

J gene: TRBJ2-5; V gene: TRBV12-3/TRBV12-4; CDR3 protein: ASSRYPQETQY
J gene: TRBJ1-4; V gene: TRBV29-1; CDR3 protein: SVPDRATNEKLF
J gene: TRBJ2-4; V gene: TRBV21-1; CDR3 protein: ASSNSLILAKNIQY
J gene: TRBJ2-2; V gene: TRBV5-5; CDR3 protein: ASSTGLAGSTGELF
J gene: TRBJ2-5; V gene: TRBV7-2; CDR3 protein: ASSPKPRTGSETQY
J gene: TRBJ2-5; V gene: TRBV4-1; CDR3 protein: ASSLRSTKKQETQY
J gene: TRBJ2-5; V gene: TRBV7-8; CDR3 protein: ASSLAFPRVKETQY
J gene: TRBJ1-1; V gene: TRBV7-2; CDR3 protein: AGSLRQTIMNTEAF
J gene: TRBJ2-2; V gene: TRBV7-3; CDR3 protein: ASSLIASVGELF
J gene: TRBJ1-2; V gene: TRBV27; CDR3 protein: ASSFGRDYGYT
J gene: TRBJ1-5; V gene: TRBV20-1; CDR3 protein: SARGTIGNQPQH
J gene: TRBJ2-5; V gene: TRBV6-5; CDR3 protein: VSSYSTGTGETQY
J gene: TRBJ1-4; V gene: TRBV6-5; CDR3 protein: ASSRTATNEKLF
J gene: TRBJ2-7; V gene: TRBV5-1; CDR3 protein: ASSGTLAGRYEQY
J gene: TRBJ2-1; V gene: TRBV2; CDR3 protein: ASSGRDRIRQF
J gene: TRBJ1-6; V gene: TRBV11-2; CDR3 protein: ASSLGSSSPLH
J gene: TRBJ2-3; V gene: TRBV2; CDR3 protein: ASGTSGRATDTQY
J gene: TRBJ1-2; V gene: TRBV28; CDR3 protein: ASSSRTGGARQGYT